This T cell receptor (beta chain) was retrieved from a study of identical twins. TCRdb itself ran the 5' RACE reads through MiXCR, one entry per CDR3 protein. The repertoire includes around 1.7 million distinct CDR3 sequences, around a third of them detected once, and more than 0.25% sits in the top ten. With V trimmed by 2 bases and J by 5 bases, 6 bases remained unmatched. This CDR3 spans 15 amino acids. In germline, CDR1 is MNHNY, CDR2 SVGAGI (reference sequence). This sequence joins TRBV6-6 and TRBJ2-7, with 10 positions matching TRBD1. Sequenced material: cord blood. This clonotype was obtained from a newborn girl in good health. CDR3 bases: TGTGCCAGCAGTTACCCCGGACAGGGGGGACACGAGCAGTACTTC. It specifies CASSYPGQGGHEQYF.